This T cell receptor beta chain appears in the sequencing data of a study of T-cell memory formation after mild COVID-19. Study-wide findings and caveats: Among CD4+ contracting clones, most were CM and EM, and CD8+ ones EMRA.

This clonotype was picked up many times. What it binds is unknown. The germline V gene encodes CDR1 LNHNV and CDR2 YYDKDF (reference sequence). V was pared by 3 bases and J by 9 bases, with 17 bases between. The length of the CDR3 is 14 residues. In TCRdb, the 5' RACE reads were re-called with MiXCR into one record per CDR3 protein. The sample lists about 600,000 distinct CDR3 sequences, 20% to 25% occurring once. The receptor's source is an adult woman who had mild COVID-19 (a few samples of this study predate the infection). Cell type and time point are not known. Sequenced input: PBMCs or a T cell subset sorted from them (not recorded which). This rearrangement joins TRBV15 to TRBJ2-5, with D possibly being TRBD1 (5 bases). The CDR3 is CATSSGHLNQAQYF. Written as DNA, the CDR3 is TGTGCCACCAGCAGTGGACACCTGAACCAGGCCCAGTACTTC.